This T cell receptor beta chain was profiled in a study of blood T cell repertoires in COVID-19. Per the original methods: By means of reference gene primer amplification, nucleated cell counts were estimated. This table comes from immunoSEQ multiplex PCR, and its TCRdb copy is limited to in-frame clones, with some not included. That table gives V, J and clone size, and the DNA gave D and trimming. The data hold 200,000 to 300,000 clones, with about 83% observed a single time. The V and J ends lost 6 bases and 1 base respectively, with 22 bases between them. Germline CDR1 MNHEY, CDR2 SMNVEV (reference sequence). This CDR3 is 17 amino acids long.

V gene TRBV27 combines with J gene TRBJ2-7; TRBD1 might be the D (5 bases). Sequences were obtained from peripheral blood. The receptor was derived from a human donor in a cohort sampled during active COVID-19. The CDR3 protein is CASRPHLGQPTSYEQYF. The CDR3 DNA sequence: TGTGCCAGCAGACCCCATCTGGGGCAGCCGACTTCCTACGAGCAGTACTTC.